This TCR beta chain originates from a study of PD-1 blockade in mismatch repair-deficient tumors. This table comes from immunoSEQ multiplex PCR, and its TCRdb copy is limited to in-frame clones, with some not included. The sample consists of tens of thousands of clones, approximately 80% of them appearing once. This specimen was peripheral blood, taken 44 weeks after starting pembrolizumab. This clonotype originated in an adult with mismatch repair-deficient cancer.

Here the CDR3 DNA reads TGTGCCAGCAGTTTGGTGACTAGCGGGATCGGCGAGCAGTACTTC. It is translated as CASSLVTSGIGEQYF. The chain carries TRBV2 and TRBJ2-7; 11 nucleotides align to TRBD2. Germline-derived CDR1 and CDR2 are SNHLY and FYNNEI. CDR3 length: 15 amino acids. After removal of 5 bases from V and 6 bases from J, the junction contained 9 bases not matched to a gene.